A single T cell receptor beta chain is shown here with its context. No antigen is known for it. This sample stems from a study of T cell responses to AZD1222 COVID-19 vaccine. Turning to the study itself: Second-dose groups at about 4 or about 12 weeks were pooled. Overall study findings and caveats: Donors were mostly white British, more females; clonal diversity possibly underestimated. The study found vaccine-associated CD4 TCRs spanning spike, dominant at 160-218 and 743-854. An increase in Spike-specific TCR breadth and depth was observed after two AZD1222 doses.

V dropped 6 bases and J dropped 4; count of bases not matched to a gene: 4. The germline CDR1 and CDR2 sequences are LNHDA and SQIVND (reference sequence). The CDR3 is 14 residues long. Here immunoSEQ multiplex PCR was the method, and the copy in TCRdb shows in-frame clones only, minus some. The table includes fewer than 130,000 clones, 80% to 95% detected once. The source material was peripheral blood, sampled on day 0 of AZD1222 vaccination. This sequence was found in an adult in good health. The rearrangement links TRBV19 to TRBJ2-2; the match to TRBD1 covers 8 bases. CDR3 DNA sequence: TGTGCCAGTAGGACCGGGACAGGCACCGGGGAGCTGTTTTTT. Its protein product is CASRTGTGTGELFF.